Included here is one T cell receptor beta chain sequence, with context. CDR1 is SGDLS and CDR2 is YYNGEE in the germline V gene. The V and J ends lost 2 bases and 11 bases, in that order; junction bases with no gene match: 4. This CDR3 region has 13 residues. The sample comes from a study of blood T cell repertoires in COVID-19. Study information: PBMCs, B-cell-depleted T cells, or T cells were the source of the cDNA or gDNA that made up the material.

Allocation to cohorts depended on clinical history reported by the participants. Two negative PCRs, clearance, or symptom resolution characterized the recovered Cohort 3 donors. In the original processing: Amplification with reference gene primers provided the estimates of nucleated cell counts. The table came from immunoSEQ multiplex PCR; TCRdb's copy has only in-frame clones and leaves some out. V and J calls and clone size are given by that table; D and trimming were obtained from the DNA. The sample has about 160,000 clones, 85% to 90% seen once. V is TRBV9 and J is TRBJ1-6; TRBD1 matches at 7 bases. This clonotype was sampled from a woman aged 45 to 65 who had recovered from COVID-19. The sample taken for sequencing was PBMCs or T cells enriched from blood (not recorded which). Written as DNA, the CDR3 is TGTGCCAGCAGCGTTCGGACAGGCCCACCCCTCCACTTT. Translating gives CASSVRTGPPLHF.